This TCR beta chain was recorded in a study of CD8 T cells in Susac syndrome. The study, taken as a whole, reports: As the study acknowledged, the number of individuals who were part of its TCR sequencing and HLA analysis was relatively small.

Sequencing of TCR beta covered CD8+ and CD4+ T cells obtained from blood. The multiple sclerosis control group comprised treatment-naive patients with stable or active relapsing-remitting disease. Comments on this clonotype: The antigen is not known.

The CDR3 has 16 residues. V was pared by 3 bases and J by 2 bases, with 6 bases of the junction left unmatched. The germline V gene has CDR1 MDHEN and CDR2 SYDVKM. RNA in amounts of roughly 0.5 to 1 ug was reverse transcribed with random hexamers. An immunoSEQ multiplex PCR generated amplified TCR beta CDR3 products spanning 54 Vbeta and 13 Jbeta. MiXCR, applied by TCRdb to the immunoSEQ multiplex PCR reads, yields one record per CDR3 protein. This table holds approximately 150,000 distinct CDR3 sequences, 85% to 95% found once. V is TRBV28 and J is TRBJ2-3; 9 bases are shared with TRBD1. The specimen sequenced was CD4+ T cells from PBMCs. This receptor was taken from a human donor with multiple sclerosis. The CDR3 loop is CASSFGQGKTTDTQYF. The CDR3 DNA reads TGTGCCAGCAGTTTTGGACAGGGGAAGACCACAGATACGCAGTATTTT.